This record covers a single TCR beta chain. No antigen is known for it. The V segment lost 6 bases and the J segment 4 bases; nucleotides outside the gene matches: 4. The CDR3 is made up of 14 amino acids. Germline lookup yields CDR1 MNHNY and CDR2 SVGAGI (reference sequence). The data belong to a study of T cell responses to AZD1222 COVID-19 vaccine. Study outcomes and limitations: Recipients of two AZD1222 doses showed rising Spike-specific TCR breadth and depth. The donor group comprised mostly white British people and more females; the analysis possibly underestimated clonal diversity.

The table came from immunoSEQ multiplex PCR; TCRdb's copy has only in-frame clones and leaves some out. This sample has just under 85,000 clones, with around 88% found just once. The chain couples TRBV6-6 to TRBJ2-2; 8 positions match TRBD1. The source of this sequence is an adult in good health. The input for sequencing was peripheral blood, taken on day 0 of AZD1222 vaccination. The CDR3 loop reads CASSQGAGTGELFF. The CDR3 nucleotides read TGTGCCAGCAGCCAGGGGGCGGGCACCGGGGAGCTGTTTTTT.